This TCR beta chain derives from a study of CD8 T cells in ankylosing spondylitis. General study points: Ankylosing spondylitis blood seemed to carry a telltale TCR beta motif made of fewer than 10 highly homologous variants. Clones that were linked to disease were CD8+ and were relatively rare in peripheral blood. Previous work reported some of these motif variants in the synovial fluid and blood of reactive arthritis. Matched ankylosing spondylitis synovial fluid reportedly contained a significantly enriched population of disease-linked clones.

Libraries of TCR beta came from quantitative 5'-RACE with molecular barcodes. TCRdb analysed the 5' RACE reads with MiXCR anew, one entry per CDR3 protein. The sample has about 440,000 distinct CDR3 sequences, 17% seen once. This clonotype was observed many times. As yet, its antigen is unknown. V shed 5 bases and J 1 base; nucleotides not matched to a gene: 6. In germline, CDR1 is LNHNV, CDR2 YYDKDF (reference sequence). The length of the CDR3 is 16 residues. Sequenced input: blood, either unsorted or a sorted T cell fraction (not recorded which). The V gene is TRBV15, the J gene TRBJ1-3; 9 nucleotides agree with TRBD1. This receptor was taken from a male donor with ankylosing spondylitis. The CDR3 nucleotides read TGTGCCACCAGCGAACAGGGGGCAGTGTCTGGAAACACCATATATTTT. It translates to CATSEQGAVSGNTIYF. The full variable domain, rest sourced from reference TRBV15 and TRBJ1-3, is DAMVIQNPRYQVTQFGKPVTLSCSQTLNHNVMYWYQQKSSQAPKLLFHYYDKDFNNEADTPDNFQSRRPNTSFCFLDIRSPGLGDTAMYLCATSEQGAVSGNTIYFGEGSWLTVV.